The rows below give T cell receptor beta chains drawn from one sample of a study of follicular helper T cells after annual influenza vaccination. The assay was immunoSEQ multiplex PCR, and TCRdb's table has in-frame clones only and misses some. The table shows around 7,000 clones, with roughly 86% occurring only once. The specimen was CXCR5- memory CD4+ T cells sorted from blood, collected 7 days after influenza vaccination. Receptors were obtained from an adult who received the influenza vaccine. Both conserved end residues are part of each CDR3. A D gene is named only where the DNA matches it firmly. The listing skips clone size in some rows; elsewhere it reads once, few, many or a size class.

TRBV25-1	TRBJ2-1	TRBD1	few	TGTGCCAGCCGGGACGACAGGGGACCCTATGAGCAGTTCTTC	CASRDDRGPYEQFF
TRBV6-5	TRBJ2-7	.	.	TGTGCCAGCACCATAGGGGCTCACGAGCAGTACTTC	CASTIGAHEQYF
TRBV18	TRBJ2-6	.	once	TGTGCCAGCTCACCTCCGATGACAGTCTGGGGAGCCAACGTCCTGACTTTC	CASSPPMTVWGANVLTF
TRBV28	TRBJ2-7	.	.	TGTGCCAGCTTGGGGGGGCTTGGTGAGCAGTACTTC	CASLGGLGEQYF
TRBV5-6	TRBJ1-5	.	few	TGTGCCAGCAGCTTGGGCGGTGGCAGCAATCAGCCCCAGCATTTT	CASSLGGGSNQPQHF
TRBV2	TRBJ2-3	.	.	TGTGCCAGCAAAGGGGGAAACACAGATACGCAGTATTTT	CASKGGNTDTQYF
TRBV7-8	TRBJ1-4	.	.	TGTGCCAGCAGCTTAGCGCGGGCGGGAGAACTGTTTTTT	CASSLARAGELFF
TRBV6-1	TRBJ1-2	.	.	TGTGCCAGCAGTGAAGCGGAATCAACCTTTGGATATGGCTACACCTTC	CASSEAESTFGYGYTF
TRBV5-6	TRBJ1-4	.	.	TGTGCCAGCAGCTTGGGTCGCGCAACTAATGAAAAACTGTTTTTT	CASSLGRATNEKLFF
TRBV9	TRBJ1-5	.	.	TGTGCCAGCAGCCCGGGACATTCGGGCAATCAGCCCCAGCATTTT	CASSPGHSGNQPQHF
TRBV6-1	TRBJ2-7	.	.	TGTGCCAGCAGGTCGCGGGGCTCCTACGAGCAGTACTTC	CASRSRGSYEQYF
TRBV7-3	TRBJ2-1	.	.	TGTGCCAGCAGCTCGTCTGGCGGGGCCTACAATGAGCAGTTCTTC	CASSSSGGAYNEQFF
TRBV5-8	TRBJ2-7	.	.	TGTGCCAGCAGCGCCCGGGACTGGAGGACCTACGAGCAGTACTTC	CASSARDWRTYEQYF
TRBV10-3	TRBJ1-1	.	once	TGTGCCATCAGTCCAGGGAACACTGAAGCTTTCTTT	CAISPGNTEAFF
TRBV19	TRBJ2-7	TRBD1	.	TGTGCCAGAACGGGACAGAACTCCTACGAGCAGTACTTC	CARTGQNSYEQYF
TRBV6-1	TRBJ2-3	.	.	TGTGCCAGCAGTTTAGACACGCAGTATTTT	CASSLDTQYF
TRBV28	TRBJ1-2	TRBD1	.	TGTGCCAGTCGTACCGTCGGACAGGAGTTTTATGGCTACACCTTC	CASRTVGQEFYGYTF
TRBV19	TRBJ1-2	.	.	TGTGCCAGTAGTATAGCCGGGAGGTCCTATGGCTACACCTTC	CASSIAGRSYGYTF
TRBV6-1	TRBJ2-7	.	.	TGTGCCAGCAGTTTCGACAAATTGGGCGAGCAGTACTTC	CASSFDKLGEQYF